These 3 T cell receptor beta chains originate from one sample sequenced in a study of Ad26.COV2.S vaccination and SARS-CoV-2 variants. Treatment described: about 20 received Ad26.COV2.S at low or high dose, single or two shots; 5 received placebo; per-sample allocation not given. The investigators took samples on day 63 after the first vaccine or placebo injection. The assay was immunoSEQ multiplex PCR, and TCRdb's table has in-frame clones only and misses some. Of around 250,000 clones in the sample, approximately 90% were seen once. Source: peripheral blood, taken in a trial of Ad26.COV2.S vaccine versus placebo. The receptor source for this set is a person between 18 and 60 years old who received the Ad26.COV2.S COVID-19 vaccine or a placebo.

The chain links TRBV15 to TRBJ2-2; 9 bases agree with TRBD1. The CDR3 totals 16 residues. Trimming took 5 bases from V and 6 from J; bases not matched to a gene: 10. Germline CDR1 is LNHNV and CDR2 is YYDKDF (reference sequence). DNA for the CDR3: TGTGCCACCAGCGCCCCGGGACAGGGATTAGCCGGGGAGCTGTTTTTT. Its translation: CATSAPGQGLAGELFF.

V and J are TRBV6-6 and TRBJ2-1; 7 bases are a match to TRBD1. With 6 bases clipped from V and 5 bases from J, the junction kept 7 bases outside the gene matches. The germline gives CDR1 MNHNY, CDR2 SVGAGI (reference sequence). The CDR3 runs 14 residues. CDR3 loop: CASSPGQVNNEQFF. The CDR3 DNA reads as TGTGCCAGCAGCCCCGGACAGGTGAACAATGAGCAGTTCTTC.

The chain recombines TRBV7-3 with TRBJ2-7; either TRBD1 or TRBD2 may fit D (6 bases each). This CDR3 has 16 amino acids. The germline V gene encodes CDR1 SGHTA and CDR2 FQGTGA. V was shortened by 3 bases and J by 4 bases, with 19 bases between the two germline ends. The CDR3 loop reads CASSFPRRGQRYEQYV. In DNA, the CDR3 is TGTGCCAGCAGCTTTCCCAGGCGGGGACAAAGATACGAGCAGTACGTC.